These 3 T cell receptor beta chains were sequenced from one sample in a study of cytomegalovirus exposure and HLA in healthy donors (dated by TCRdb to the late 2010s). Libraries were constructed by the immunoSEQ multiplex PCR assay. TCRdb carries this immuneACCESS record with in-frame sequences only. Its versions omit some clonotypes, under half of them owing to an unresolved V gene in the studies checked, with the rest unexplained. The sample table lists about 200,000 clones, around 87% of them with a count of one. About 2% of the sample is in the top ten clones. Sequenced: PBMCs. Receptor source: a woman aged 18-29 years in good health and CMV-seropositive.

The chain employs TRBV14 and TRBJ2-3; 8 bases are a match to TRBD2. The CDR3 consists of 17 residues. CDR1 SGHDN and CDR2 FVKESK come from the germline V gene. J gave up 0 bases and V 4 bases, and 9 bases lay outside the gene matches. Here the CDR3 reads CASSPWGASGSTDTQYF. Here the CDR3 DNA reads TGTGCCAGCAGCCCCTGGGGGGCTAGCGGGAGCACAGATACGCAGTATTTT.

The rearrangement joins TRBV6-1 to TRBJ2-1, with TRBD1 matching over 8 bases. This CDR3 has 11 residues. Germline trimming cut 9 bases from V and 7 bases from J; bases unmatched to any gene: 2. Germline CDR1 MNHNS, CDR2 SASEGT. The CDR3 sequence: CASRQGNEQFF. For the CDR3, the DNA is TGTGCCAGTCGACAGGGGAATGAGCAGTTCTTC.

The V call is TRBV12-5, the J call TRBJ1-3, with D unclear. Germline CDR1 is LGHNT and CDR2 is FRNRAP. V was trimmed by 4 bases and J by 0 bases, leaving 7 bases between them. This CDR3 has 14 amino acids. The CDR3 loop reads CASGSGDSGNTIYF. CDR3 DNA sequence: TGTGCTAGTGGTTCCGGGGACTCTGGAAACACCATATATTTT.